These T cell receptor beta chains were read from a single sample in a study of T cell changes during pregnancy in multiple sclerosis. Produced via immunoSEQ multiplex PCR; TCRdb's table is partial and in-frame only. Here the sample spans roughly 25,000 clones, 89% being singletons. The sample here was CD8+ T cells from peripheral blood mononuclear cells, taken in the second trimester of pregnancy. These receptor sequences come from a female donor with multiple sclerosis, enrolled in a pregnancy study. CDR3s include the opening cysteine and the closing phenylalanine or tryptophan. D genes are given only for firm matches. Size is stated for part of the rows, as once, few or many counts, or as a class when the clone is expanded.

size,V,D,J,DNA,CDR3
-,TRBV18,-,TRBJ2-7,TGTGCCAGCTCACCACAAGGACAGTCCCACTCCTACGAGCAGTACTTC,CASSPQGQSHSYEQYF
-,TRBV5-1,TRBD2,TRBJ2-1,TGCGCCAGCAGCCTGAGCGGGGAGATCTACAATGAGCAGTTCTTC,CASSLSGEIYNEQFF
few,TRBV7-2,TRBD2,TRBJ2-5,TGTGCCAGCAGCCCTAGCGGGATCCAAGAGACCCAGTACTTC,CASSPSGIQETQYF
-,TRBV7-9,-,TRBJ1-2,TGTGCCAGCAGCTCTCTTATGGGGGAGGATGGCTACACCTTC,CASSSLMGEDGYTF
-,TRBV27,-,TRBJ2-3,TGTGCCAGCAGTTTAGCGCCTAGCACAGATACGCAGTATTTT,CASSLAPSTDTQYF
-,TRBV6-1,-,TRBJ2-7,TGTGCCATCAGACGTACAGGTACTTACGAGCAGTACTTC,CAIRRTGTYEQYF
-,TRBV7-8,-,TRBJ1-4,TGTGCCAGCACCTCGCACGAGGTGGATAAACTGTTTTTT,CASTSHEVDKLFF
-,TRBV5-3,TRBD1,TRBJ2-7,TGTGCCAGAAGCTTGAACAGGGGGCTCCCCTACGAGCAGTACTTC,CARSLNRGLPYEQYF
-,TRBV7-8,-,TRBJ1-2,TGTGCCAGCATTCCCACTCCGGGCCAGGGCGGCTACACCTTC,CASIPTPGQGGYTF
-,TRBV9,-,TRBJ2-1,TGTGCCAGCAGCGAGGAGCCAGATCCGGAGGATGAGCAGTTCTTC,CASSEEPDPEDEQFF
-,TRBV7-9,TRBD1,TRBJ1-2,TGTGCCAGCAGCAGTACAGGGGGCGCCGGTGGCTACACCTTC,CASSSTGGAGGYTF
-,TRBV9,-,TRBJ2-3,TGTGCCAGCAGCGCATCCACAGATACGCAGTATTTT,CASSASTDTQYF
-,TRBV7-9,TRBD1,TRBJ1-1,TGTGCCAGCACTGGGACAGGGACAGGGGTGCACACTGAAGCTTTCTTT,CASTGTGTGVHTEAFF
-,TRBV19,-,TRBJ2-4,TGTGCCAGTAGTGCGAGGTCCTCGGACATTCAGTACTTC,CASSARSSDIQYF
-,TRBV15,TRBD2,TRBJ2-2,TGTGCCACCAGCAGGGGGGGGTCAGACACCGGGGAGCTGTTTTTT,CATSRGGSDTGELFF
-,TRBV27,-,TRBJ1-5,TGTGCCAGCAGTTTCTCCACACAGGTCCAGCCCCAGCATTTT,CASSFSTQVQPQHF
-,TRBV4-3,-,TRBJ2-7,TGCGCCAGCAGCTTCGACAGGTTTTCCTACGAGCAGTACTTC,CASSFDRFSYEQYF
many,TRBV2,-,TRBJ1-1,TGTGCCAGCATAAAAATACAGGCCTTCACTGAAGCTTTCTTT,CASIKIQAFTEAFF
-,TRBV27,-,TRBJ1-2,TGTGCCAGCAGTTTATCCCCGGACAGTAGGTATGGCTACACCTTC,CASSLSPDSRYGYTF
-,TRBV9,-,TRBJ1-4,TGTGCCAGCAGCGTAGGAGGCCCGGGAGGGATTAATGAAAAACTGTTTTTT,CASSVGGPGGINEKLFF
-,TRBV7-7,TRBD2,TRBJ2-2,TGTGCTAGCAGCCCCTGGACTAGCGGGGCCGGGGAGCTGTTTTTT,CASSPWTSGAGELFF
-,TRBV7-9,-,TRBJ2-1,TGTGCCAGCAGCCTGAGGGGGGCTAGCGGAGTGTCCTACAATGAGCAGTTCTTC,CASSLRGASGVSYNEQFF
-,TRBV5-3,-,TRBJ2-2,TGTGCCAGAAGCTTGGGCGCAGGGATTATGGCGGCCGGATACGTAGGCGGGGAGCTGTTTTTT,CARSLGAGIMAAGYVGGELFF
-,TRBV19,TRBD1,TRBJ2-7,TGTGCCAGTAGAAACAGGGACAGGGGTTTGTCCGGCGAGCAGTACTTC,CASRNRDRGLSGEQYF
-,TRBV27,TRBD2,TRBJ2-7,TGTGCCAGCAGCCGAGCGGGAGGTCGGAACGAGCAGTACTTC,CASSRAGGRNEQYF